The 11 T cell receptor beta chains reported below all come from one sample, sequenced in a study of beta chain features in type 1 diabetes. Study-wide findings and caveats: Type 1 diabetes patients showed a moderate but significant shortening of TCRB CDR3s in all four CD4+ subsets.

No antigens are known for them. Sequenced material consisted of expressed TCRB transcripts (all of the isolated RNA was reverse transcribed). Sequencing was performed with immunoSEQ multiplex PCR; in TCRdb, only in-frame clones are kept and a portion is missing. The sample holds fewer than 350,000 clones; approximately 15% are singletons and the top ten take roughly 0.015%. The material sequenced was naive CD4+ T cells from blood. Source of these receptors: a man aged 18 to 29 with type 1 diabetes.

This clone was seen a few times. The rearrangement uses TRBV7-2 and TRBJ2-3, with D perhaps matching TRBD1 (6 bases). The ends were cut back, 1 base at V and 3 bases at J, with 11 bases in the middle. CDR3 length: 15 residues. Germline CDR1 and CDR2: SGHTA and FQGNSA. CDR3 coding DNA: TGTGCCAGCAGCTTAGGGGGGCTCCGGACAGATACGCAGTATTTT. It codes for CASSLGGLRTDTQYF.

The chain links TRBV5-1 to TRBJ2-1; tentatively, D is TRBD1 (6 bases). Trimming stripped 0 bases from V and 5 bases from J, with 12 bases between. The CDR3 consists of 15 residues. CDR1 and CDR2 from the germline V gene are SGHRS and YFSETQ. CDR3 bases: TGCGCCAGCAGCTTGGGTGGGGGCCCAGACAATGAGCAGTTCTTC. Translation: CASSLGGGPDNEQFF.

This clone has just a few counts. This rearrangement joins TRBV7-2 to TRBJ1-5, with a weak D call TRBD1 (5 bases). V gave up 5 bases and J gave up 0 bases, with 8 bases separating them. Germline V gene lookup returns CDR1 SGHTA and CDR2 FQGNSA. The CDR3 has 14 amino acids. The chain's CDR3 is CASSTDSSNQPQHF. The DNA of the CDR3 is TGTGCCAGCAGCACAGACAGTAGCAATCAGCCCCAGCATTTT.

There are a few counts of this clone. The chain uses TRBV5-1 and TRBJ1-5; D perhaps matches TRBD1 (5 bases). Between the trimmed V and J ends, which lost 3 bases and 10 bases, there was a span of 35 bases. The CDR3 totals 20 residues. The germline CDR1 and CDR2 sequences are SGHRS and YFSETQ. CDR3 region: CASSSNVRQRPAPGGEPQHF. DNA of the CDR3: TGCGCCAGCAGCTCCAATGTGCGACAGCGCCCGGCCCCGGGAGGGGAACCCCAGCATTTT.

This chain links TRBV2 with TRBJ2-3; 8 bases line up with TRBD1. V dropped 3 bases and J dropped 2; count of bases not matched to a gene: 4. Germline V gene lookup returns CDR1 SNHLY and CDR2 FYNNEI. The CDR3 sequence is 15 residues long. The CDR3: CASSDPGQATDTQYF. The CDR3 DNA is TGTGCCAGCAGTGATCCGGGACAGGCCACAGATACGCAGTATTTT.

This clone was observed a few times. V gene TRBV28 combines with J gene TRBJ2-2; D unclear. The CDR3 is 14 residues long. CDR1 MDHEN and CDR2 SYDVKM come from the germline V gene. With 1 base removed from V and 3 bases from J, the gap between germline ends came to 6 bases. CDR3 residues: CASSLSLHTGELFF. DNA for the CDR3: TGTGCCAGCAGTTTATCACTGCACACCGGGGAGCTGTTTTTT. Based on the CDR3 plus reference TRBV28 and TRBJ2-2, the full variable domain is DVKVTQSSRYLVKRTGEKVFLECVQDMDHENMFWYRQDPGLGLRLIYFSYDVKMKEKGDIPEGYSVSREKKERFSLILESASTNQTSMYLCASSLSLHTGELFFGEGSRLTVL.

The V call is TRBV4-2, the J call TRBJ1-5, with a possible D match to TRBD1 (5 bases). Germline values: CDR1 LGHNA, CDR2 YNFKEQ. Trimming cost V 0 bases and J 10 bases, with 16 bases left between them. The CDR3 totals 15 residues. CDR3: CASSQDRGNERPQHF. The CDR3 region has the DNA TGTGCCAGCAGCCAAGATCGGGGGAACGAGCGTCCCCAGCATTTT.

This chain uses TRBV14 with TRBJ1-1; D gene unclear. V was cut by 0 bases and J by 4 bases, with 6 bases left in between. Germline CDR1 SGHDN, CDR2 FVKESK. This CDR3 is 13 amino acids long. In DNA form, the CDR3 reads TGTGCCAGCAGCCAAGAACGGGTCACTGAAGCTTTCTTT. As protein: CASSQERVTEAFF.

The chain couples TRBV9 to TRBJ2-1; weak D call: TRBD2 (5 bases). Germline V lookup: CDR1 SGDLS, CDR2 YYNGEE. Deletions cut 3 bases from V and 8 bases from J, with 15 bases between. The CDR3 runs to 14 residues. The CDR3 DNA sequence: TGTGCCAGCAGCGCCTCCAACGCCGGGGATGAGCAGTTCTTC. As protein: CASSASNAGDEQFF.

The chain employs TRBV5-6 and TRBJ2-1, with D uncertain. V lost 2 bases and J lost 5, with 2 bases in between. This CDR3 spans 11 amino acids. CDR1 is SGHDT, CDR2 YYEEEE, per germline. The CDR3 here is CASSFNNEQFF. The CDR3 region has the DNA TGTGCCAGCAGCTTTAACAATGAGCAGTTCTTC.

The chain uses TRBV5-6 and TRBJ2-2; no definite D call. Germline V gene sequence: CDR1 SGHDT, CDR2 YYEEEE. Trimming removed 2 bases from V and 1 base from J, with 6 bases in between. This CDR3 comprises 14 residues. Here the CDR3 DNA reads TGTGCCAGCAGCTTAACGGTGAACACCGGGGAGCTGTTTTTT. It specifies CASSLTVNTGELFF.